One sample yielded the 2 T cell receptor beta chains listed below, sequenced in a study of cytomegalovirus exposure and HLA in healthy donors. PCR was performed using 60 Vbeta and 13 Jbeta primers. Sequencing was performed with immunoSEQ multiplex PCR; in TCRdb, only in-frame clones are kept and a portion is missing. The sample consists of roughly 150,000 clones, 70% to 85% of them appearing once. Sequenced material: PBMCs. The receptors come from a man aged 45-60 years in good health and CMV-seropositive.

This rearrangement joins TRBV10-1 to TRBJ1-6, with D tentatively TRBD1 (6 bases). Germline-derived CDR1 and CDR2 are WNHNN and SYGVQD (reference sequence). V shed 6 bases and J shed 6 bases, with 9 bases lying between them. The CDR3 spans 13 residues. This CDR3 is CASSRTANSPLHF. DNA for the CDR3: TGCGCCAGCAGCCGGACAGCTAATTCACCCCTCCACTTT.

The chain uses TRBV18 and TRBJ1-3; the D gene is possibly TRBD1 (6 bases). Germline assignment: CDR1 KGHSH and CDR2 LQKENI. The ends were cut back, 2 bases at V and 2 bases at J, with 10 bases in the middle. The CDR3 is 15 residues long. This CDR3 is CASSPVQGAGNTIYF. For the CDR3, the DNA is TGTGCCAGCTCACCAGTACAGGGTGCTGGAAACACCATATATTTT.